The 25 T cell receptor beta chains below all came from one sample that was sequenced in a study of blood T cells in healthy people across ages. PCR was performed a second time for roughly 6 to 12 cycles using a sample-barcoded 5' primer and a J-beta primer mix. TCRdb called the 5' RACE reads again in MiXCR, with one record for every CDR3 protein. Of almost 800,000 distinct CDR3 sequences listed, roughly 64% are singletons. The sample was blood. The receptors originated from a man under 40 in good health.

This clonotype was seen a few times. The CDR3 DNA is TGTGCCAGCCGCTTGGGACAGGGGTTTTACGAGCAGTACTTC. Translated: CASRLGQGFYEQYF. The chain carries TRBV12-3 or TRBV12-4 and TRBJ2-7, with TRBD1 matching over 10 bases. Unmatched junction bases numbered 8, after V lost 8 bases and J lost 4 bases. The CDR3 is 14 amino acids.

J is TRBJ2-5 and V is TRBV7-8; 7 positions match TRBD2. J gave up 3 bases and V 4 bases, and 14 bases lay outside the gene matches. CDR3 size: 17 residues. CDR1 is SGHVS and CDR2 is FQNEAQ in the germline V gene. The CDR3: CASSSILGAGIKETQYF. The CDR3 DNA reads as TGTGCCAGCAGCTCGATTTTGGGAGCGGGGATTAAAGAGACCCAGTACTTC.

J is TRBJ1-2 and V is TRBV20-1, with D unresolved. The germline V gene encodes CDR1 DFQATT and CDR2 SNEGSKA (reference sequence). The CDR3 has 11 amino acids. V lost 7 bases, J lost 8 bases, and 14 bases lay in between. DNA of the CDR3: TGCAGTGGCAGCTCCTCTCGAGGCTACACCTTC. Protein sequence: CSGSSSRGYTF.

There are a few counts of this clonotype. This sequence joins TRBV20-1 and TRBJ2-1; TRBD2 agrees at 13 bases. V trimming: 3 bases; J trimming: 1 base; junction bases outside the gene matches: 0. The CDR3 extends over 15 amino acids. Germline CDR1 reads DFQATT; CDR2 reads SNEGSKA (reference sequence). CDR3: CSARGLAGSYNEQFF. The CDR3 DNA sequence: TGCAGTGCTAGGGGACTAGCGGGGTCCTACAATGAGCAGTTCTTC.

The CDR3 loop is CSANGPSRDSPLHF. CDR3 in DNA: TGCAGTGCTAACGGACCCAGCAGGGATTCACCCCTCCACTTT. This chain links TRBV20-1 with TRBJ1-6; possibly TRBD1 for D (5 bases). The CDR3 consists of 14 residues. V was shortened by 4 bases and J by 8 bases, with 15 bases between the two germline ends. CDR1 and CDR2 from the germline V gene are DFQATT and SNEGSKA (reference sequence).

This clonotype was seen only a few times. The chain couples TRBV20-1 to TRBJ2-7; 12 bases are shared with TRBD1. V lost 2 bases to trimming and J lost 5 bases; unmatched junction nucleotides: 13. CDR3 size: 17 residues. Germline V gene sequence: CDR1 DFQATT, CDR2 SNEGSKA (reference sequence). The chain's CDR3 is CSARSPFPGQGAHEQYF. The CDR3 bases are TGCAGTGCTAGATCTCCTTTTCCGGGACAGGGGGCCCACGAGCAGTACTTC.

J is TRBJ2-1 and V is TRBV29-1, with 11 nucleotides matching TRBD2. The junction had 11 bases not matched to a gene; V was cut back by 7 bases and J by 9 bases. The CDR3 extends over 14 amino acids. Germline V CDR1 and CDR2: SQVTM, ANQGSEA. The CDR3 reads CSAVQVAGGLEQFF. The CDR3 DNA reads TGCAGCGCCGTCCAGGTAGCGGGAGGGCTTGAGCAGTTCTTC.

The V call is TRBV30, the J call TRBJ2-4; 10 positions agree with TRBD2. The end of the DNA is better explained by TRBJ2-7, so the J call may be wrong. The CDR3 loop spans 14 amino acids. Germline lookup yields CDR1 GTSNPN and CDR2 SVGIG (reference sequence). DNA for the CDR3: TGTGCCTGGCGAAGCGGGAGGGCCGGCTACGAGCAGTACTTC. Amino acids: CAWRSGRAGYEQYF.

This chain uses TRBV5-1 with TRBJ2-3; the D gene is possibly TRBD2 (5 bases). Trimming pared 4 bases from V and 7 bases from J, leaving 13 bases between. The CDR3 consists of 13 residues. Germline-derived CDR1 and CDR2 are SGHRS and YFSETQ. The CDR3 region is CASSEADGNTQYF. The CDR3 region has the DNA TGCGCCAGCAGCGAAGCGGACGGCAATACGCAGTATTTT.

This chain links TRBV5-1 with TRBJ2-3; D gene ambiguous. The V gene's germline CDR1 is SGHRS and CDR2 YFSETQ. The CDR3 totals 14 residues. The germline V and J ends were trimmed by 9 bases and 1 base, with 15 bases remaining between them. The CDR3 nucleotides are TGCGCCATTCGGACGGGCCCGGGCACAGATACGCAGTATTTT. As protein: CAIRTGPGTDTQYF.

This clonotype showed up just a few times. The V call is TRBV20-1, the J call TRBJ1-2, with TRBD1 matching 7 bases. The CDR3 contains 17 residues. After removal of 0 bases from V and 6 bases from J, the junction contained 16 bases not matched to a gene. Germline CDR1 and CDR2: DFQATT and SNEGSKA (reference sequence). CDR3 protein: CSARDPTGLTMADGYTF. CDR3 nucleotides: TGCAGTGCTAGAGATCCGACAGGGCTAACTATGGCGGATGGCTACACCTTC.

This clonotype has more than one count but fewer than ten. The chain is built from TRBV20-1 and TRBJ2-5, with D perhaps TRBD2 (6 bases). Trimming took off 0 bases at V and 4 bases at J, with 15 bases between the two ends. Germline V lookup: CDR1 DFQATT, CDR2 SNEGSKA (reference sequence). The CDR3 runs to 15 residues. CDR3 sequence reads: CSARESWEVGETQYF. The CDR3 nucleotides are TGCAGTGCTAGAGAGTCATGGGAGGTTGGAGAGACCCAGTACTTC.

The rearrangement uses TRBV5-1 and TRBJ1-4; possible D gene TRBD1, 6 bases. The length of the CDR3 is 16 residues. Between the trimmed V and J ends, which lost 4 bases and 4 bases, there was a span of 17 bases. Looked up from germline, CDR1 is SGHRS and CDR2 is YFSETQ. The CDR3 region has the DNA TGCGCCAGCAGCCCCACCCACGACAGGATTAATGAAAAACTGTTTTTT. It is translated as CASSPTHDRINEKLFF.

The chain carries TRBV15 and TRBJ2-3; TRBD2 agrees at 8 bases. The CDR3 loop spans 16 amino acids. V lost 4 bases, J lost 0 bases, and 6 bases stayed unmatched. Germline V gene sequence: CDR1 LNHNV, CDR2 YYDKDF (reference sequence). CDR3 residues: CATSINSGASTDTQYF. The CDR3 DNA reads TGTGCCACCAGCATCAATAGCGGGGCTAGCACAGATACGCAGTATTTT.

This clonotype was seen at least ten times. The chain employs TRBV7-2 and TRBJ2-5; 7 bases map to TRBD2. The CDR3 has 14 residues. The germline gives CDR1 SGHTA, CDR2 FQGNSA. Trimming removed 1 base from V and 3 bases from J; junction bases left unmatched: 2. In DNA form, the CDR3 reads TGTGCCAGCAGCTTAGGGCTAGCGGAAGAGACCCAGTACTTC. Its translation: CASSLGLAEETQYF.

This clonotype was picked up a small number of times. The chain links TRBV24-1 to TRBJ2-1, with a tentative D call TRBD1 (5 bases). Germline CDR1 KGHDR, CDR2 SFDVKD. Trimming removed 9 bases at V and 7 bases at J, with 12 bases between. The CDR3 length is 12 residues. The CDR3 DNA sequence: TGTGCCACCGGGGCAGAAGGGAATGAGCAGTTCTTC. Translation: CATGAEGNEQFF.

The chain uses TRBV10-3 and TRBJ1-2, with D perhaps TRBD1 (5 bases). Trimming took 4 bases from V and 7 from J, leaving 10 bases between them. The germline gives CDR1 ENHRY, CDR2 SYGVKD. The CDR3 has 12 amino acids. The CDR3: CAISVDSCGYTF. DNA for the CDR3: TGTGCCATCAGTGTTGACAGCTGTGGCTACACCTTC.

A word on this clonotype: One end of the junction fails to match germline, which may point to a read error. The chain employs TRBV18 and TRBJ2-5; D uncertain. Per the germline V gene, CDR1 is KGHSH and CDR2 is LQKENI. The CDR3 is 13 amino acids. CDR3 residues: CASAPPSEETQYF. CDR3 nucleotides: TGTGCCAGCGCACCACCGTCCGAAGAGACCCAGTACTTC.

The rearrangement joins TRBV7-2 to TRBJ2-5; 8 bases are a match to TRBD2. Trimming took 0 bases from V and 5 from J; bases not matched to a gene: 8. The germline gives CDR1 SGHTA, CDR2 FQGNSA. This CDR3 has 16 amino acids. The CDR3 DNA reads TGTGCCAGCAGCTTAGCCGGACTAGCTAGGGGGGAGACCCAGTACTTC. Translation gives CASSLAGLARGETQYF.

This clonotype was counted a few times. The chain combines TRBV29-1 with TRBJ2-7; 7 bases are shared with TRBD2. The J call is doubtful: the DNA matches TRBJ2-4 better. CDR1 is SQVTM, CDR2 ANQGSEA, per germline. The CDR3 is 13 residues long. DNA for the CDR3: TGCAGCGTTGACGTGGCGGGAGATAACATTCAGTACTTC. Its translation: CSVDVAGDNIQYF.

This clonotype has more than one count but fewer than ten. The chain is built from TRBV12-3 or TRBV12-4 and TRBJ2-2; perhaps TRBD2 as D (6 bases). Trimming cost V 6 bases and J 6 bases, with 14 bases left between them. CDR3 length: 14 amino acids. The CDR3, as DNA: TGTGCCAGCAGGCAACAACCGGGGGCCGGGGAGCTGTTTTTT. Its translation is CASRQQPGAGELFF.

This chain joins TRBV7-2 and TRBJ1-1; D not certain. The V gene lost 3 bases and the J gene lost 1 base, with 6 bases spanning the gap. The CDR3 is made up of 13 amino acids. Germline V CDR1 and CDR2: SGHTA, FQGNSA. The CDR3 DNA sequence: TGTGCCAGCAGCTTTAAAAGGAACACTGAAGCTTTCTTT. Protein sequence: CASSFKRNTEAFF.

The rearrangement uses TRBV11-2 and TRBJ1-2; unclear D gene. The V and J ends lost 2 bases and 8 bases respectively, with 18 bases between them. The germline gives CDR1 SGHAT, CDR2 FQNNGV. The length of the CDR3 is 15 residues. CDR3 sequence (DNA): TGTGCCAGCAGCTTATATAACTCGGGGAATGGCGGCTACACCTTC. Translation gives CASSLYNSGNGGYTF.

This clonotype was seen more than once but under ten times. This chain connects TRBV6-2 or TRBV6-3 to TRBJ2-4; 7 nucleotides agree with TRBD1. V was pared by 4 bases and J by 13 bases, with 10 bases of the junction left unmatched. Germline V gene lookup returns CDR1 MNHEY and CDR2 SVGEGT. This CDR3 is built from 13 residues. In nucleotides, the CDR3 is TGTGCCAGCAGTTTTATTACGTGGGGACAGCAGTACTTC. Its protein product is CASSFITWGQQYF.

Only a few counts were recorded for this clonotype. This chain uses TRBV24-1 with TRBJ2-3; 9 bases line up with TRBD1. Germline V gene lookup returns CDR1 KGHDR and CDR2 SFDVKD. V lost 4 bases and J lost 5; bases outside the gene matches: 9. The CDR3 spans 16 residues. The CDR3 DNA sequence: TGTGCCACCAGTGACCGAACAGGGGGCCGAGGAGATACGCAGTATTTT. This translates into CATSDRTGGRGDTQYF.